This TCR beta chain was obtained from a study of T-cell reconstitution after alpha-beta-depleted transplantation in children. The CDR3 loop spans 13 amino acids. Trimming removed 1 base from V and 8 bases from J; junction bases left unmatched: 1. Per the germline V gene, CDR1 is SGHVS and CDR2 is FNYEAQ. In the case of this clonotype: Its antigen is unidentified.

General study points: From newly produced T cells came most of the T-cell counts and diversity one year after transplant.

Library preparation (for TCRbeta) was performed with unique molecular identifiers. Using its own MiXCR run on the PCR reads, TCRdb lists one record per CDR3 protein. The table shows some 87,000 distinct CDR3 sequences, with around 15% occurring only once. This chain connects TRBV7-6 to TRBJ2-3; 9 bases agree with TRBD1. The sequences come from PBMCs, mostly from graft donor cells, collected 180 days after TCRalphabeta/CD19-depleted stem cell transplant. This TCR was sampled from a male patient aged 2-15 years who had a stem cell transplant for acute lymphoblastic leukemia, so the T cells may come from the graft donor. CDR3 in amino acids: CASSLGGQGTQYF. The CDR3 nucleotides are TGTGCCAGCAGCTTAGGGGGACAGGGTACGCAGTATTTT.